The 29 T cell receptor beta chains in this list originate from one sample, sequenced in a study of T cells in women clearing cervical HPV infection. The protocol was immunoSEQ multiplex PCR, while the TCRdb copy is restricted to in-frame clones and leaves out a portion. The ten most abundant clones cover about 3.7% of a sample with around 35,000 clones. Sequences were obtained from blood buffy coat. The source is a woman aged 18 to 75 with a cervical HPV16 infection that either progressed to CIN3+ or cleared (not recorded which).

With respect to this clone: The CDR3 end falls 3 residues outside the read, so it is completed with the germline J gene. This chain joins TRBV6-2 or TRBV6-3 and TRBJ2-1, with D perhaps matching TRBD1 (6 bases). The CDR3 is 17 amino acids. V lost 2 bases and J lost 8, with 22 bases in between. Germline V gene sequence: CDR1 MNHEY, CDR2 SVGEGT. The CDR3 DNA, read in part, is TGTGCCAGCAGTTACGGGATTCAGGGGTTAGTCAGTTATGAG. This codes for CASSYGIQGLVSYE. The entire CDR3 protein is CASSYGIQGLVSYEQFF.

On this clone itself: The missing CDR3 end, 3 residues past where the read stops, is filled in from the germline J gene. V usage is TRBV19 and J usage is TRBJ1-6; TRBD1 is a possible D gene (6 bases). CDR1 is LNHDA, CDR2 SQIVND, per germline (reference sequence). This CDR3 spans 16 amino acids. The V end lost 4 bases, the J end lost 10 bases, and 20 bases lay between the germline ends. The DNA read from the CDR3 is TGTGCCAGTAGTAGGACAGCCCTAAACTTTGAGTCACCC. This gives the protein CASSRTALNFESP. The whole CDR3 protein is CASSRTALNFESPLHF.

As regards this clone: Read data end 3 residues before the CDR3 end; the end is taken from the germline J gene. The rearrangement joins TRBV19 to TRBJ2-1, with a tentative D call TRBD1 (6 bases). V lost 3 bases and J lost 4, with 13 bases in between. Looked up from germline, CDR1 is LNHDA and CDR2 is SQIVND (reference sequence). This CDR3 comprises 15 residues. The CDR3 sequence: CASSIPKDRYNEQFF. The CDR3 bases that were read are TGTGCCAGTAGTATCCCCAAGGACAGATACAATGAG.

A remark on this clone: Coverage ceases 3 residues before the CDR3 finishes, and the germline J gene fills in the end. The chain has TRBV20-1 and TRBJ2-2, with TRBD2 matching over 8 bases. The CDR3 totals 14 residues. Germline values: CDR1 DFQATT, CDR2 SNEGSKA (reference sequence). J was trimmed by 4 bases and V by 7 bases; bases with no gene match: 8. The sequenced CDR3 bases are TGCAGTGTCCAGGACGGGGGGGCCACCGGGGAG. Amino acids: CSVQDGGATGE. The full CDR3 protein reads CSVQDGGATGELFF.

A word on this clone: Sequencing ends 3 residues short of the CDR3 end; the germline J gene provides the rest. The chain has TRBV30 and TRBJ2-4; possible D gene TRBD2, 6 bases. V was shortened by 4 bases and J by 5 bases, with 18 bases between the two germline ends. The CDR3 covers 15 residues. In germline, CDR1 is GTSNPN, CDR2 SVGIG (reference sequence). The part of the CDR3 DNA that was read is TGTGCCTGGAATAGCGGTGACGGGGCTCAAAACATT. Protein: CAWNSGDGAQNI. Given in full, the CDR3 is CAWNSGDGAQNIQYF.

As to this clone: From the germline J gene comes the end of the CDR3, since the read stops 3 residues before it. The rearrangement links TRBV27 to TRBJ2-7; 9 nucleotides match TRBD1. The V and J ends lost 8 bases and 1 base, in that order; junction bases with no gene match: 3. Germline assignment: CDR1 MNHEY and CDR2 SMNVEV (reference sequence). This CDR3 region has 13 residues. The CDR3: CASQGQGSYEQYF. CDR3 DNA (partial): TGTGCCAGCCAGGGACAGGGATCCTACGAG.

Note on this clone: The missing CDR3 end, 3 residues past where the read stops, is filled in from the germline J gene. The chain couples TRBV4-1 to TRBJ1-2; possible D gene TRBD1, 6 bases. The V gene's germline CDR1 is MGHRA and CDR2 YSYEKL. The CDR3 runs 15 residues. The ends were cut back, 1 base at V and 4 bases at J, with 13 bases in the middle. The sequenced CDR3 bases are TGCGCCAGCAGCCAAGCTACAGGGTTTGGCTATGGC. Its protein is CASSQATGFGYG. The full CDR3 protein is CASSQATGFGYGYTF.

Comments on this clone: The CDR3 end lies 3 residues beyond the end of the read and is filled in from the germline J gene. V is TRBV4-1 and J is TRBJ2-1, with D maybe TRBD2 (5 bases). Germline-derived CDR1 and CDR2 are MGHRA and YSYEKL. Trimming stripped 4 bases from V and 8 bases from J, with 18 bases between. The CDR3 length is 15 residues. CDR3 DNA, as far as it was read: TGCGCCAGCAGCCGGGTCGGGATATATAGCGATGAG. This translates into CASSRVGIYSDE. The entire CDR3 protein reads CASSRVGIYSDEQFF.

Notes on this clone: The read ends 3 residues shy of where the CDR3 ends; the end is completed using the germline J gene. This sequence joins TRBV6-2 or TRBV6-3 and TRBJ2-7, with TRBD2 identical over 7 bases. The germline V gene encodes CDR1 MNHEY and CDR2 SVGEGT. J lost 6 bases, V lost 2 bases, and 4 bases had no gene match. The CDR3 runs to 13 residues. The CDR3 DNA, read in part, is TGTGCCAGCAGTTACCGGCGGGAGTCCGAG. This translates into CASSYRRESE. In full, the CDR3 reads CASSYRRESEQYF.

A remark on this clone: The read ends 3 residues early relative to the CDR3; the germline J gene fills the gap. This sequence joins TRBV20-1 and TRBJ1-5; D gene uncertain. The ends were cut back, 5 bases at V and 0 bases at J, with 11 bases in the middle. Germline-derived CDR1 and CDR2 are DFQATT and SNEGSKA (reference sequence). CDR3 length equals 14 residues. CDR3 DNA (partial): TGCAGTGCTCCGGACGGGGTTAGCAATCAGCCC. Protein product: CSAPDGVSNQP. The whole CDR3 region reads CSAPDGVSNQPQHF.

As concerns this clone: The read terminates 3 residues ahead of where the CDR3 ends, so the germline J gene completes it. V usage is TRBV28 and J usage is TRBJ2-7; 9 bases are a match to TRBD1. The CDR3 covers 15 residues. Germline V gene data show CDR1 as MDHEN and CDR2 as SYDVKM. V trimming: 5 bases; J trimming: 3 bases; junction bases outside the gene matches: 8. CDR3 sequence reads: CASSPRDRVGYEQYF. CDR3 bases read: TGTGCCAGCAGTCCGCGGGACAGGGTGGGCTACGAG.

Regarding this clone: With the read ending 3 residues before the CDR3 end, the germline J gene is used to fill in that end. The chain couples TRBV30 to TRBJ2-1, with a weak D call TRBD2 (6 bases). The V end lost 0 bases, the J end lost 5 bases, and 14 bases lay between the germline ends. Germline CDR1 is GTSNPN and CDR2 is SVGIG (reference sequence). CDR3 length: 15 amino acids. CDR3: CAWSVRRGGHNEQFF. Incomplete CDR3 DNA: TGTGCCTGGAGTGTACGAAGAGGAGGGCACAATGAG. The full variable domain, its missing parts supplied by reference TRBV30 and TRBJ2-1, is SQTIHQWPATLVQPVGSPLSLECTVEGTSNPNLYWYRQAAGRGLQLLFYSVGIGQISSEVPQNLSASRPQDRQFILSSKKLLLSDSGFYLCAWSVRRGGHNEQFFGPGTRLTVL.

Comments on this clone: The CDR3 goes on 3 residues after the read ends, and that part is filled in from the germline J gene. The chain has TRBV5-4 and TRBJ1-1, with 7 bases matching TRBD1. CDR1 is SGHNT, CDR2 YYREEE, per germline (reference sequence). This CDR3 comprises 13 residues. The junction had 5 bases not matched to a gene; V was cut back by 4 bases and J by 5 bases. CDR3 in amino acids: CASSPGQRTEAFF. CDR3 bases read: TGTGCCAGCAGCCCGGGACAGAGGACTGAA.

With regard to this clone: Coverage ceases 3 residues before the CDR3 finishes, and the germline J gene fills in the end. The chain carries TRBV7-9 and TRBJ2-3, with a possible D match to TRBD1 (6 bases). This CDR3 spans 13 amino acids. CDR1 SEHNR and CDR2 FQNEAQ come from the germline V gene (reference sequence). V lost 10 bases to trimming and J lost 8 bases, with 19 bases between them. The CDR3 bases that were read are TGTGCCACCAAGACATCAGGGGACGGTACG. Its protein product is CATKTSGDGT. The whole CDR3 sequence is CATKTSGDGTQYF.

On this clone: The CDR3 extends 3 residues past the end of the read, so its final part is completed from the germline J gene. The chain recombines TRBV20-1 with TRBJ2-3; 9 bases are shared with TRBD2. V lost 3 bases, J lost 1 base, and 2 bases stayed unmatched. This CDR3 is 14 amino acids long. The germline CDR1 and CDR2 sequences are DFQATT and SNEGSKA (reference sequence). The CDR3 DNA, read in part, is TGCAGTGCTAGTTCTAGCGGGGGCACAGATACG. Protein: CSASSSGGTDT. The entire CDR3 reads CSASSSGGTDTQYF.

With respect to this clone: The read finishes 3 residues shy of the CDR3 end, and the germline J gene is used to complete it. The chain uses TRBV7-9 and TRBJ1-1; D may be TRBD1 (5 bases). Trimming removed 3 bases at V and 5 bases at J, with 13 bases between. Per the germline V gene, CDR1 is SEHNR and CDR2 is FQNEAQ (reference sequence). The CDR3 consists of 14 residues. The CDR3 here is CASSFTKGNTEAFF. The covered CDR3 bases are TGTGCCAGCAGCTTTACGAAGGGGAATACTGAA.

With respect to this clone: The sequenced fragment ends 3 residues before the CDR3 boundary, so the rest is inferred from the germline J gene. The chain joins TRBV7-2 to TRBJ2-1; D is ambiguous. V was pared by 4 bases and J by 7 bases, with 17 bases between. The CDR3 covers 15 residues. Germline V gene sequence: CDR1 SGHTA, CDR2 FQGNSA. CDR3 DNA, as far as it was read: TGTGCCAGCAGCTCGGCGGTAAGAATATTAAATGAG. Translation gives CASSSAVRILNE. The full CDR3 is CASSSAVRILNEQFF.

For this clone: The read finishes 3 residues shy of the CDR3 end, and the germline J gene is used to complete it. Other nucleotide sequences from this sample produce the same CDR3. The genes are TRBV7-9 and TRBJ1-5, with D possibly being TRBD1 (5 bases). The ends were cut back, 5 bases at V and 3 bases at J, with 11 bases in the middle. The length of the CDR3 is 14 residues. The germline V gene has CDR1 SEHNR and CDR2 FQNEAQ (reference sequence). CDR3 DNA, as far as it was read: TGTGCCAGCAGCCTTACAGGAAACAATCAGCCC. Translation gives CASSLTGNNQP. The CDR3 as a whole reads CASSLTGNNQPQHF. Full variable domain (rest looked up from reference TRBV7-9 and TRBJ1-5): DTGVSQNPRHKITKRGQNVTFRCDPISEHNRLYWYRQTLGQGPEFLTYFQNEAQLEKSRLLSDRFSAERPKGSFSTLEIQRTEQGDSAMYLCASSLTGNNQPQHFGDGTRLSIL.

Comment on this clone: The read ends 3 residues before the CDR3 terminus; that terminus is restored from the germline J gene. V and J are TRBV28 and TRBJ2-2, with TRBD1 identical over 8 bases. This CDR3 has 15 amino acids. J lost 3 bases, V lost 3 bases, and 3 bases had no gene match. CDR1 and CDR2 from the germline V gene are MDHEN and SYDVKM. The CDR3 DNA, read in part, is TGTGCCAGCAGTTTTAGGACAGGGCACACCGGGGAG. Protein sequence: CASSFRTGHTGE. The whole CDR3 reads CASSFRTGHTGELFF.

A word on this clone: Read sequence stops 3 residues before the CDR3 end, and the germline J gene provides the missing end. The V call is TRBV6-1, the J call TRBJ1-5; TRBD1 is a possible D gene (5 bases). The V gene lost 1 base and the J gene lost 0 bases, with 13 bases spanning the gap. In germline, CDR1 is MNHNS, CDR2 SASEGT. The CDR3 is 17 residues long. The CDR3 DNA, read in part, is TGTGCCAGCAGTGAAGGGGGGGGATCTTATAGCAATCAGCCC. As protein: CASSEGGGSYSNQP. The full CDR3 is CASSEGGGSYSNQPQHF.

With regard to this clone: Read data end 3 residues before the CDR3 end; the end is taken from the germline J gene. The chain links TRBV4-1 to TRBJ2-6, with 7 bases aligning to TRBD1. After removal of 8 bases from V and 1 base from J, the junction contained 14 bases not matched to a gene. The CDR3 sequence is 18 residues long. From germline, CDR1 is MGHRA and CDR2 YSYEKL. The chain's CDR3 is CASSHPGQTLSGANVLTF. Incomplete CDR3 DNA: TGCGCCAGCTCCCACCCGGGACAGACTCTTTCTGGGGCCAACGTC.

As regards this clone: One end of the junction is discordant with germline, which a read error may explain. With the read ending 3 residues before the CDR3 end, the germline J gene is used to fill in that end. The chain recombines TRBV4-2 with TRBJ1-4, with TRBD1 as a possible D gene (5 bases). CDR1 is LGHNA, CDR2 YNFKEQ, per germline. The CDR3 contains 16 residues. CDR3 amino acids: CASSLGSLGGANVLFF. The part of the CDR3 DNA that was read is TGCGCCAGCAGCCTGGGGTCTCTCGGAGGGGCCAACGTA.

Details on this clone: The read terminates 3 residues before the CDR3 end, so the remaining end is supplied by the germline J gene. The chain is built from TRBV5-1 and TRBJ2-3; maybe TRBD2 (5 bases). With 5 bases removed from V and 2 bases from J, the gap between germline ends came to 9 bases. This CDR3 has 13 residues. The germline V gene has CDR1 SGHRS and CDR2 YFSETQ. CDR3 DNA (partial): TGCGCCAGCAGTCGGACTGTCACAGATACG. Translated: CASSRTVTDT. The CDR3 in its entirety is CASSRTVTDTQYF.

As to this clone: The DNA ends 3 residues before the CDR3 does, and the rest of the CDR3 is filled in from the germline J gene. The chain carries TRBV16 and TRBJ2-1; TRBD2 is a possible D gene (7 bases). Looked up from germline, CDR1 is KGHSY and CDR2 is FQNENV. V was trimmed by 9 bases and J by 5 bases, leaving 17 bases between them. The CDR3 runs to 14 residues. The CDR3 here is CASGGANVNNEQFF. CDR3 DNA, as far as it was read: TGTGCCAGTGGGGGGGCGAACGTGAACAATGAG.

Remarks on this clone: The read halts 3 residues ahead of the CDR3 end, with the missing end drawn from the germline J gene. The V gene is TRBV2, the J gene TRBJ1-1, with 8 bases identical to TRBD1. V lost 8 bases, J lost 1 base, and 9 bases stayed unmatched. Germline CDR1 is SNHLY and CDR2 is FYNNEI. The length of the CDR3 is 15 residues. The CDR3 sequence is CASGGQGDANTEAFF. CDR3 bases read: TGTGCCAGCGGCGGACAGGGCGATGCGAACACTGAA.

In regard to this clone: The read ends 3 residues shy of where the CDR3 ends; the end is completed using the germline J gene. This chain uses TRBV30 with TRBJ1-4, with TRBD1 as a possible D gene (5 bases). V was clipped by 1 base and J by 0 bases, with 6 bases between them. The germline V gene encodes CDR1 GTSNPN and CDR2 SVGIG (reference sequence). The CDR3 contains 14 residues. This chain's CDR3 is CAWSATATNEKLFF. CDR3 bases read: TGTGCCTGGAGTGCGACAGCAACTAATGAAAAA.

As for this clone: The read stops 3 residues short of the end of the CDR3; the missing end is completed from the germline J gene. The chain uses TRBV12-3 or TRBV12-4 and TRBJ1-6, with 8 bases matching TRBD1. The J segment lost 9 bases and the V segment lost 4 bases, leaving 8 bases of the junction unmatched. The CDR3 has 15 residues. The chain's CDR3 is CASSSTGTGSSPLHF. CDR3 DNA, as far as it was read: TGTGCCAGCAGTTCGACCGGGACAGGCAGTTCACCC.

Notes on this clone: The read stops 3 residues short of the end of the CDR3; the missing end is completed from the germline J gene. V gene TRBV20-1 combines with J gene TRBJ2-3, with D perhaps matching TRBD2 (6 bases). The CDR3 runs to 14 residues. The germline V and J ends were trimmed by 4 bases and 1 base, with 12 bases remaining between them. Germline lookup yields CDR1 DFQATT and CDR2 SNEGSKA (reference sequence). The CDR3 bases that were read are TGCAGTGCTAAGGCTAGCGTGGGCACAGATACG. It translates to CSAKASVGTDT. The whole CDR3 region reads CSAKASVGTDTQYF.

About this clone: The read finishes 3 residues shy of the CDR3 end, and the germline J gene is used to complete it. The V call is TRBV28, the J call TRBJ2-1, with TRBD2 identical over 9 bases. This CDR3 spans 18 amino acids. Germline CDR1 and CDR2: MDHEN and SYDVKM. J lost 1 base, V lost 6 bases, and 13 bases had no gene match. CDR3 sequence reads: CASSPLGGSGSSYNEQFF. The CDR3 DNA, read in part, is TGTGCCAGCAGCCCCCTGGGGGGTAGCGGGAGTTCCTACAATGAG.